The 10 T cell receptor beta chains reported below all come from one sample, sequenced in a study of blood T cell repertoires in COVID-19. Profiled with immunoSEQ multiplex PCR; TCRdb holds only in-frame clones, not every one. The sample includes 250,000 to 350,000 clones, around 85% of them seen just once. The sequencing input was peripheral blood. Source of these receptors: a human donor with COVID-19, enrolled during active disease. The donor label of this sample is uncertain.

The V and J genes are TRBV13 and TRBJ2-3; 7 positions agree with TRBD2. The CDR3 runs to 15 residues. Per germline, CDR1 PRHDT and CDR2 FYEKMQ (reference sequence). V lost 5 bases and J lost 2; bases outside the gene matches: 7. The CDR3 spells CASSLEGGSTDTQYF. As DNA, the CDR3 is TGTGCCAGCAGCCTAGAGGGAGGGTCCACAGATACGCAGTATTTT.

The chain recombines TRBV4-1 with TRBJ2-2, with D perhaps matching TRBD1 (6 bases). CDR1 and CDR2 (germline): MGHRA, YSYEKL. V lost 1 base and J lost 5, with 20 bases in between. The CDR3 runs to 18 residues. The CDR3 protein is CASSQGRPMGTPTGELFF. The DNA of the CDR3 is TGCGCCAGCAGCCAAGGGCGACCTATGGGGACACCAACCGGGGAGCTGTTTTTT.

The CDR3 here is CASSIFGTSGSDEQFF. The CDR3 nucleotides are TGTGCCAGTAGTATTTTCGGGACTAGCGGGAGCGATGAGCAGTTCTTC. The chain links TRBV19 to TRBJ2-1, with TRBD2 matching 14 bases. The CDR3 is made up of 16 amino acids. The V segment lost 3 bases and the J segment 8 bases; nucleotides outside the gene matches: 6. From germline, CDR1 is LNHDA and CDR2 SQIVND (reference sequence).

This chain joins TRBV7-3 and TRBJ2-5, with D perhaps TRBD2 (6 bases). The ends were cut back, 1 base at V and 5 bases at J, with 14 bases in the middle. This CDR3 is built from 15 residues. Germline assignment: CDR1 SGHTA and CDR2 FQGTGA. The CDR3 DNA sequence: TGTGCCAGCAGCTTAAGTCGGGGGACCGGGGAGACCCAGTACTTC. This translates into CASSLSRGTGETQYF.

This chain connects TRBV7-2 to TRBJ1-6; no firm D call. Germline values: CDR1 SGHTA, CDR2 FQGNSA. V was cut by 0 bases and J by 5 bases, with 11 bases left in between. This CDR3 comprises 16 residues. CDR3 residues: CASSLARAVNNSPLHF. The CDR3 bases are TGTGCCAGCAGCTTAGCGCGGGCAGTGAATAATTCACCCCTCCACTTT.

This sequence joins TRBV24-1 and TRBJ1-1; 9 nucleotides line up with TRBD1. Germline V CDR1 and CDR2: KGHDR, SFDVKD. With 4 bases clipped from V and 9 bases from J, the junction kept 14 bases outside the gene matches. The CDR3 loop spans 16 amino acids. The CDR3 coding sequence is TGTGCCACCAGTGACACGGACAGGGGCGTATTTACGAAAGCTTTCTTT. The encoded protein is CATSDTDRGVFTKAFF.

The gene calls are TRBV28 and TRBJ2-3, with TRBD1 identical over 7 bases. Germline trimming cut 5 bases from V and 4 bases from J; bases unmatched to any gene: 6. Germline V lookup: CDR1 MDHEN, CDR2 SYDVKM. The CDR3 spans 14 residues. Written as DNA, the CDR3 is TGTGCCAGCAGTCCCATTCAGGGGGCAGATACGCAGTATTTT. Protein product: CASSPIQGADTQYF. The full variable domain, in which reference TRBV28 and TRBJ2-3 provide the parts outside the CDR3, is DVKVTQSSRYLVKRTGEKVFLECVQDMDHENMFWYRQDPGLGLRLIYFSYDVKMKEKGDIPEGYSVSREKKERFSLILESASTNQTSMYLCASSPIQGADTQYFGPGTRLTVL.

The V and J genes are TRBV5-1 and TRBJ2-3; 9 positions match TRBD2. V gave up 2 bases and J gave up 4 bases; unmatched junction bases: 5. The CDR3 extends over 15 amino acids. CDR1 and CDR2 (germline): SGHRS, YFSETQ. The CDR3 coding sequence is TGCGCCAGCAGCTTCGATAGCGGGAGTGCAGATACGCAGTATTTT. Amino acid sequence: CASSFDSGSADTQYF.

The V gene is TRBV5-1, the J gene TRBJ2-6, with 7 bases identical to TRBD1. The trim removed 2 bases at V and 0 bases at J, leaving 2 bases unmatched. The CDR3 runs to 16 residues. CDR1 is SGHRS, CDR2 YFSETQ, per germline. The DNA of the CDR3 is TGCGCCAGCAGCTTACAGGGGTACTCTGGGGCCAACGTCCTGACTTTC. It specifies CASSLQGYSGANVLTF.

A few counts support this clone. V and J are TRBV5-4 and TRBJ2-7; the match to TRBD2 covers 11 bases. This CDR3 has 14 amino acids. J lost 5 bases, V lost 1 base, and 2 bases had no gene match. In germline, CDR1 is SGHNT, CDR2 YYREEE (reference sequence). CDR3 coding DNA: TGTGCCAGCAGCTTGCCACTAGCGGGAGACGAGCAGTACTTC. Encoded protein: CASSLPLAGDEQYF.